This T cell receptor beta chain was identified during a study of CD8+ T cells in alopecia areata. Comment on this clone: Its antigen is not identified.

Treatment specified: oral pan-JAK inhibitor, 5-10 mg twice daily. Whole-study results and caveats: Tofacitinib significantly brought down scalp clonality and expanded CD8+ clones among top 100.

The CDR3 has 13 residues. The germline V gene encodes CDR1 SNHLY and CDR2 FYNNEI. V lost 4 bases, J lost 2 bases, and 8 bases lay in between. Reverse transcription of extracted RNA yielded cDNA, which provided the sequencing template. The method was immunoSEQ multiplex PCR; TCRdb's version includes in-frame clones alone and lacks a portion of them. This repertoire shows some 200,000 clones, 43% found once; its top ten account for roughly 2.8%. The rearrangement joins TRBV2 to TRBJ2-5; perhaps TRBD2 as D (5 bases). The specimen comprised CD4+ T cells sorted from blood, sampled around week 37, from a patient treated with tofacitinib. This TCR derives from a human donor with alopecia areata. CDR3 protein: CASSAERQETQYF. The CDR3 bases are TGTGCCAGCAGTGCGGAGCGGCAAGAGACCCAGTACTTC.